Listed here is a single T cell receptor (beta chain). Its target is not known. This CDR3 has 13 amino acids. Trimming took off 3 bases at V and 1 base at J, with 9 bases between the two ends. CDR1 is DFQATT and CDR2 is SNEGSKA in the germline V gene (reference sequence). Authors' processing steps: Clonotypes per individual ranged from about 90,000 to nearly 500,000. TCRdb fed the 5' RACE reads into MiXCR, producing one record per CDR3 protein. The V and J calls were not made by the authors but by TCRdb's processing. This sample has about 370,000 distinct CDR3 sequences, with around 30% found just once. These data belong to a study of identical twins' blood T cells. Study-wide context: Roughly six alpha and about 6 beta libraries together yielded tens of millions of reads. General study findings and limits: Even for out-of-frame TCRbeta, twins reportedly shared V gene usage much more than unrelated donors. Shared CDR3 clonotype counts between two donors mainly tracked the product of their cloneset sizes, twins included.

The chain couples TRBV20-1 to TRBJ1-1, with D possibly matching TRBD1 (5 bases). The sequence was collected from a woman aged 18 to 49 in good health. The source material was PBMCs. The CDR3 spells CSASQGANTEAFF. DNA for the CDR3: TGCAGTGCTAGCCAGGGCGCGAACACTGAAGCTTTCTTT.